Below are 16 T cell receptor beta chains sequenced from a single sample in a study of monozygotic twins with inflammatory bowel disease. TCRdb reprocessed the 5' RACE reads, with one entry per CDR3 protein and no DNA. This repertoire includes 40,000 to 45,000 distinct CDR3 sequences. The material sequenced was blood. These receptors all come from a human donor with ulcerative colitis or Crohn's disease, or a healthy co-twin of an affected twin (not recorded which).

This clonotype is classed as medium-sized by frequency. The chain joins TRBV24-1 to TRBJ2-5; TCRdb indicates TRBD1, and absent DNA this call remains unverified. The CDR3 loop spans 17 amino acids. Germline V gene data show CDR1 as KGHDR and CDR2 as SFDVKD. The CDR3: CATSDKEGGGTAGTQYF.

The chain combines TRBV20-1 with TRBJ2-5; no DNA is available, so the TRBD2 call from TCRdb remains unchecked. Germline lookup yields CDR1 DFQATT and CDR2 SNEGSKA (reference sequence). This CDR3 spans 16 amino acids. CDR3 loop: CSARDDPSGNQETQYF.

J is TRBJ2-2 and V is TRBV6-5; lacking DNA, the TRBD1 call made by TCRdb goes unchecked. CDR1 and CDR2 from the germline V gene are MNHEY and SVGAGI. The CDR3 spans 15 residues. The CDR3 reads CASSLEGANTGELFF.

The V call is TRBV12-3 or TRBV12-4, the J call TRBJ1-1; lacking DNA, the TRBD1 call made by TCRdb goes unchecked. The CDR3 runs 13 residues. The CDR3 loop reads CASIRQLGTEAFF.

V gene TRBV7-2 combines with J gene TRBJ2-5; no DNA is available, so the TRBD2 call from TCRdb remains unchecked. CDR3 length equals 13 residues. CDR1 and CDR2 from the germline V gene are SGHTA and FQGNSA. The CDR3 reads CASSLSLLASGYF.

V gene TRBV7-2 combines with J gene TRBJ1-3; the TCRdb D gene call, TRBD1, has no DNA to confirm it. CDR1 SGHTA and CDR2 FQGNSA come from the germline V gene. This CDR3 has 16 residues. This chain's CDR3 is CASSPTTGGAGNTIYF.

The rearrangement uses TRBV2 and TRBJ1-2. Germline CDR1 reads SNHLY; CDR2 reads FYNNEI. The CDR3 sequence is 13 residues long. The CDR3 sequence is CASSEGINYGYTF.

The chain combines TRBV5-1 with TRBJ2-2. Germline CDR1 reads SGHRS; CDR2 reads YFSETQ. The CDR3 totals 13 residues. CDR3 sequence: CASSFPNTGELFF.

This chain joins TRBV7-2 and TRBJ2-1; TCRdb's D call of TRBD2 is untestable without DNA. The CDR3 loop spans 16 amino acids. Germline values: CDR1 SGHTA, CDR2 FQGNSA. The CDR3 sequence: CASSLNPSGGRNEQFF.

The rearrangement uses TRBV29-1 and TRBJ2-7. This CDR3 has 12 amino acids. In germline, CDR1 is SQVTM, CDR2 ANQGSEA. The CDR3 loop is CSVAGSAYEQYF.

CDR3 sequence: CASSLNGNQPQHF. This chain links TRBV12-3 or TRBV12-4 with TRBJ1-5. CDR3 length: 13 amino acids.

The chain links TRBV6-2 or TRBV6-3 to TRBJ1-6; TCRdb picks TRBD1, but there is no DNA to check that call. CDR1 is MNHEY and CDR2 is SVGEGT in the germline V gene. The CDR3 runs 15 residues. The CDR3 region is CASTAGKAYNSPLHF.

The genes are TRBV14 and TRBJ2-3; TCRdb designates TRBD2, a call that cannot be tested without DNA. The V gene's germline CDR1 is SGHDN and CDR2 FVKESK. The CDR3 extends over 15 amino acids. The CDR3 loop reads CASSQGGRSTDTQYF.

The gene calls are TRBV7-2 and TRBJ1-2; TCRdb gives TRBD1 as the D gene, but with no DNA this cannot be confirmed. Germline values: CDR1 SGHTA, CDR2 FQGNSA. The CDR3 is 13 residues long. This CDR3 is CASSWDKNYGYTF.

The chain carries TRBV28 and TRBJ1-1; absent DNA, TCRdb's TRBD1 call cannot be checked. Germline V gene data show CDR1 as MDHEN and CDR2 as SYDVKM. The CDR3 is 19 residues long. The CDR3 reads CASSFIGTGPTRRNTEAFF. The full variable domain, its missing parts supplied by reference TRBV28 and TRBJ1-1, is DVKVTQSSRYLVKRTGEKVFLECVQDMDHENMFWYRQDPGLGLRLIYFSYDVKMKEKGDIPEGYSVSREKKERFSLILESASTNQTSMYLCASSFIGTGPTRRNTEAFFGQGTRLTVV.

The V gene is TRBV28, the J gene TRBJ2-1; TCRdb's assignment of TRBD2 cannot be checked, as there is no DNA. Looked up from germline, CDR1 is MDHEN and CDR2 is SYDVKM. The CDR3 runs 14 residues. The CDR3: CARGRLAVGNEQFF. Combining the CDR3 with reference TRBV28 and TRBJ2-1 gives the whole variable domain DVKVTQSSRYLVKRTGEKVFLECVQDMDHENMFWYRQDPGLGLRLIYFSYDVKMKEKGDIPEGYSVSREKKERFSLILESASTNQTSMYLCARGRLAVGNEQFFGPGTRLTVL.